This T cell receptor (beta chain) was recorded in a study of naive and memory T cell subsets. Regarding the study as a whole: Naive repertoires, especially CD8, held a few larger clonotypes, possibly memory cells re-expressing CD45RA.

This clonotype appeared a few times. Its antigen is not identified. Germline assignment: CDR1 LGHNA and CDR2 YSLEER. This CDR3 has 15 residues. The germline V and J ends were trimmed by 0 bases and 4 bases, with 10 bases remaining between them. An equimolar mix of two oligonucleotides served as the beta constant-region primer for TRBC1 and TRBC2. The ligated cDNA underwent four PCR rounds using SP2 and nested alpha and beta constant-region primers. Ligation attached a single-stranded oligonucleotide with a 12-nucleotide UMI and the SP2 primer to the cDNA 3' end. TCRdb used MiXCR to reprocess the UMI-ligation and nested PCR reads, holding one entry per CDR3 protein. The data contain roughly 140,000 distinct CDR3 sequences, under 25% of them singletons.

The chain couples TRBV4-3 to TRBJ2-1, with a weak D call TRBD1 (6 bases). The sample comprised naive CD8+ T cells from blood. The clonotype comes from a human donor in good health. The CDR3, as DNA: TGCGCCAGCAGCCAAGACCGGGACACTTACAATGAGCAGTTCTTC. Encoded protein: CASSQDRDTYNEQFF.